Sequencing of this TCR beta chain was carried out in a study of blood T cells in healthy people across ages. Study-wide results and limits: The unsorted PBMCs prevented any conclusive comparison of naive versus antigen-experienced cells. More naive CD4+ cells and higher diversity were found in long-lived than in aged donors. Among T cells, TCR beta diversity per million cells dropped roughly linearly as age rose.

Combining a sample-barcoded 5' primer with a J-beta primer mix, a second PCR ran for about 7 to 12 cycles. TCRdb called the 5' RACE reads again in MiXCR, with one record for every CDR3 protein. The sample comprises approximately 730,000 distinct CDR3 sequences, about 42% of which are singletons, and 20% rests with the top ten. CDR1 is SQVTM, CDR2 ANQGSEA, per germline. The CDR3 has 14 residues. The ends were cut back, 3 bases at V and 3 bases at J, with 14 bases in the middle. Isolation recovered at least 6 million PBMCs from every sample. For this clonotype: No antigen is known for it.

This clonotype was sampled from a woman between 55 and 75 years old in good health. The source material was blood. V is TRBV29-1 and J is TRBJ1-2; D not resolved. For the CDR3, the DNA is TGCAGCGTTGAGCAGGACCCGCCTGACTATGGCTACACCTTC. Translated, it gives CSVEQDPPDYGYTF.